The rows below give T cell receptor beta chains drawn from one sample of a study of PD-1 blockade in classical Hodgkin lymphoma. Using immunoSEQ multiplex PCR, the repertoire was profiled, and TCRdb retains in-frame clones only, with some absent. The table shows 23,000 or so clones, with 65% to 85% occurring only once. The source was peripheral blood mononuclear cells (PBMCs), collected before the second cycle of nivolumab. The receptors were gathered from a human donor with classical Hodgkin lymphoma. CDR3s include the opening cysteine and the closing phenylalanine or tryptophan. A D gene is named only where the DNA matches it firmly. The listing skips clone size in some rows; elsewhere it reads once, few, many or a size class.

size: .
V: TRBV2
length: 15
J: TRBJ2-7
D: .
DNA: TGTGCCAGCAGTGAATTCTCAGGGTTCCGTTACGAGCAGTACTTC
CDR3: CASSEFSGFRYEQYF

size: .
V: TRBV19
length: 15
J: TRBJ1-5
D: .
DNA: TGTGCCAGTAGTATTACTCCCTTAAGTAATCAGCCCCAGCATTTT
CDR3: CASSITPLSNQPQHF

size: .
V: TRBV19
length: 16
J: TRBJ1-5
D: .
DNA: TGTGCCAGTAGTATTAAGGTTTGGTCTAGCAATCAGCCCCAGCATTTT
CDR3: CASSIKVWSSNQPQHF

size: .
V: TRBV5-6
length: 17
J: TRBJ2-1
D: TRBD2
DNA: TGTGCCAGCAGCTACGGACTAGCGGGGGGGCCTTACAATGAGCAGTTCTTC
CDR3: CASSYGLAGGPYNEQFF

size: once
V: TRBV9
length: 16
J: TRBJ2-1
D: .
DNA: TGTGCCAGCAGCCCTAGGGGGGACAATTCCGGCAATGAGCAGTTCTTC
CDR3: CASSPRGDNSGNEQFF

size: .
V: TRBV4-1
length: 16
J: TRBJ2-7
D: .
DNA: TGCGCCAGCAGCCAAGATAATCAGGGTCCGGCCTACGAGCAGTACTTC
CDR3: CASSQDNQGPAYEQYF

size: .
V: TRBV5-6
length: 16
J: TRBJ2-7
D: .
DNA: TGTGCCAGCAGCCCAAGAGGGGGGCGCGGAGCCTACGAGCAGTACTTC
CDR3: CASSPRGGRGAYEQYF

size: .
V: TRBV15
length: 16
J: TRBJ1-2
D: TRBD1
DNA: TGTGCCACCAGTACCACCGGGACAGGGGGCCCCTATGGCTACACCTTC
CDR3: CATSTTGTGGPYGYTF

size: once
V: TRBV15
length: 15
J: TRBJ1-3
D: .
DNA: TGTGCCACCAGCAGACTCAGTGCTGCTGGAAACACCATATATTTT
CDR3: CATSRLSAAGNTIYF

size: .
V: TRBV6-1
length: 14
J: TRBJ2-7
D: .
DNA: TGTGCCAGCAGTGCCTATCCAAATGCTTACGAGCAGTACTTC
CDR3: CASSAYPNAYEQYF

size: .
V: TRBV6-1
length: 15
J: TRBJ1-4
D: .
DNA: TGTGCCAGCAGTGATGGCGGGGGGCATATTGAAAAACTGTTTTTT
CDR3: CASSDGGGHIEKLFF

size: once
V: TRBV30
length: 13
J: TRBJ2-2
D: .
DNA: TGTGCCTGGCCTCAGGGGGGGACCGGGGAGCTGTTTTTT
CDR3: CAWPQGGTGELFF

size: .
V: TRBV4-2
length: 18
J: TRBJ1-5
D: .
DNA: TGTGCCAGCAGCCAAGGGAGGGCAGGGGCGGGGAGCAATCAGCCCCAGCATTTT
CDR3: CASSQGRAGAGSNQPQHF

size: .
V: TRBV7-8
length: 15
J: TRBJ1-5
D: .
DNA: TGTGCCAGCAGCAAGGATGTCCAGGGCACTCAGCCCCAGCATTTT
CDR3: CASSKDVQGTQPQHF

size: .
V: TRBV5-1
length: 15
J: TRBJ2-2
D: TRBD1
DNA: TGCGCCAGCAGCTGGGACAGGGGGCAAACCGGGGAGCTGTTTTTT
CDR3: CASSWDRGQTGELFF

size: .
V: TRBV6-5
length: 15
J: TRBJ1-4
D: .
DNA: TGTGCCAGCCGGAAGTTTAGGGCGACTAATGAAAAACTGTTTTTT
CDR3: CASRKFRATNEKLFF

size: .
V: TRBV18
length: 16
J: TRBJ2-2
D: .
DNA: TGTGCCAGCTCTCCTCCGGGACGGATGAACACCGGGGAGCTGTTTTTT
CDR3: CASSPPGRMNTGELFF

size: .
V: TRBV6-5
length: 13
J: TRBJ2-7
D: .
DNA: TGTGCCAGCAGCCCCAGGGGTACCTACGAGCAGTACTTC
CDR3: CASSPRGTYEQYF